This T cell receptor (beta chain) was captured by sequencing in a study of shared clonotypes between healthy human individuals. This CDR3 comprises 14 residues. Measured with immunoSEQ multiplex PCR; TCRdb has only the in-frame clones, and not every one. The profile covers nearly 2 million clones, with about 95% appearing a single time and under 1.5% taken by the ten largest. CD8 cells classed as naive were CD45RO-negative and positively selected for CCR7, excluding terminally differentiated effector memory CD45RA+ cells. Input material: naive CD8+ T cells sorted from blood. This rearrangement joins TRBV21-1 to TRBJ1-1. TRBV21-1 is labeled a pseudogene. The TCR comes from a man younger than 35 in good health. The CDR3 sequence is CASSTGRVNTEAFF. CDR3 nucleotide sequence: TGTGCCAGCAGCACTGGACGGGTGAACACTGAAGCTTTCTTT.